One sample yielded the 24 T cell receptor beta chains listed below, sequenced in a study of CD8+ T cells in alopecia areata. It was cDNA, reverse transcribed from extracted RNA, that served as the sequencing template. Produced via immunoSEQ multiplex PCR; TCRdb's table is partial and in-frame only. In the table there are around 120,000 clones, approximately 47% of which are singletons. Source material: NKG2D-low CD8+ T cells sorted from blood. The receptors shown here come from a human donor with alopecia areata.

The chain combines TRBV21-1 with TRBJ2-7; the tabulated D call, TRBD1, remains unverified against the DNA. TRBV21-1 is reported as a pseudogene. The CDR3 length is 10 residues. CDR3 residues: CARNQVEQYF. CDR3 nucleotide sequence: TGTGCCAGAAATCAGGTCGAGCAGTACTTC.

About this clone itself: Relative to the germline gene, one junction end is altered; a read error may explain this. This chain connects TRBV2 to TRBJ1-2, with D possibly TRBD1 on 5 matching bases. The CDR3 consists of 10 residues. The germline gives CDR1 SNHLY, CDR2 FYNNEI. DNA of the CDR3: TGTGCCAGCACAGGGTCACACAACTACTTC. This translates into CASTGSHNYF.

This chain joins TRBV5-1 and TRBJ2-1; unclear D gene. Germline lookup yields CDR1 SGHRS and CDR2 YFSETQ. The CDR3 length is 17 residues. Trimming removed 0 bases from V and 2 bases from J, with 15 bases in between. Here the CDR3 DNA reads TGCGCCAGCAGCTTGGGGTTGGGGTTCTTGACCTACAATGAGCAGTTCTTC. Protein: CASSLGLGFLTYNEQFF.

The chain carries TRBV27 and TRBJ1-1; 7 bases line up with TRBD1. Germline lookup yields CDR1 MNHEY and CDR2 SMNVEV (reference sequence). This CDR3 spans 14 amino acids. Trimming took 3 bases from V and 4 from J; bases not matched to a gene: 5. CDR3 in DNA: TGTGCCAGCAGTTTGGTCACAGGGGCCACTGAAGCTTTCTTT. This codes for CASSLVTGATEAFF.

This clone was counted a few times. CDR3 protein: CSVVGTPNQPQHF. Written as DNA, the CDR3 is TGCAGCGTTGTAGGGACACCCAATCAGCCCCAGCATTTT. The chain recombines TRBV29-1 with TRBJ1-5, with D possibly being TRBD1 (6 bases). Germline loops: CDR1 SQVTM, CDR2 ANQGSEA. Trimming removed 4 bases from V and 3 bases from J, with 10 bases in between. The CDR3 length is 13 residues.

This clone was counted between two and nine times. The chain combines TRBV2 with TRBJ2-4; the match to TRBD1 covers 8 bases. Germline V lookup: CDR1 SNHLY, CDR2 FYNNEI. This CDR3 has 13 residues. V trimming: 6 bases; J trimming: 5 bases; junction bases outside the gene matches: 3. The CDR3 DNA follows: TGTGCCAGCAGGACGGGACAGGAAAACATTCAGTACTTC. Amino acids: CASRTGQENIQYF.

The V call is TRBV27, the J call TRBJ2-7; either TRBD1 or TRBD2 may supply D (5 bases each). This CDR3 is built from 12 residues. V lost 3 bases and J 3 bases, leaving 6 bases between the germline ends. Per the germline V gene, CDR1 is MNHEY and CDR2 is SMNVEV (reference sequence). The CDR3: CASSLGDYEQYF. The CDR3 nucleotides read TGTGCCAGCAGTTTGGGGGACTACGAGCAGTACTTC.

The chain uses TRBV29-1 and TRBJ1-1, with D tentatively TRBD1 (6 bases). The germline gives CDR1 SQVTM, CDR2 ANQGSEA. Trimming took 7 bases from V and 4 from J, leaving 19 bases between them. The CDR3 length is 14 residues. The DNA for the CDR3 is TGCAGCGCCCGATCCGGAGGGGGAGGCACTGAAGCTTTCTTT. This sequence encodes CSARSGGGGTEAFF. Full variable domain (missing parts from reference TRBV29-1 and TRBJ1-1): SAVISQKPSRDICQRGTSLTIQCQVDSQVTMMFWYRQQPGQSLTLIATANQGSEATYESGFVIDKFPISRPNLTFSTLTVSNMSPEDSSIYLCSARSGGGGTEAFFGQGTRLTVV.

This sequence joins TRBV5-4 and TRBJ2-5; D tentatively fits TRBD1 or TRBD2 (5 bases each). The CDR3 contains 14 residues. The V gene's germline CDR1 is SGHNT and CDR2 YYREEE (reference sequence). V was clipped by 5 bases and J by 4 bases, with 15 bases between them. Here the CDR3 reads CASRIRGVLETQYF. The CDR3 bases are TGTGCCAGCAGGATCCGAGGGGTATTAGAGACCCAGTACTTC.

This sequence joins TRBV2 and TRBJ1-2; a possible D gene is TRBD1 (5 bases). CDR1 SNHLY and CDR2 FYNNEI come from the germline V gene. CDR3 length: 13 residues. Trimming stripped 3 bases from V and 4 bases from J, with 9 bases between. The CDR3 here is CASSDRQGYGYTF. CDR3 nucleotide sequence: TGTGCCAGCAGTGATAGGCAGGGCTATGGCTACACCTTC.

This clone was seen a few times. In nucleotides, the CDR3 is TGTGCCAGTAGTACCGGACTAGCCTACGAGCAGTACTTC. This gives the protein CASSTGLAYEQYF. The V and J genes are TRBV19 and TRBJ2-7, with TRBD2 identical over 7 bases. This CDR3 is built from 13 residues. V lost 4 bases and J lost 2; bases outside the gene matches: 2. CDR1 is LNHDA and CDR2 is SQIVND in the germline V gene (reference sequence).

In regard to this clone: Different DNA sequences within this sample yield the same CDR3. The genes are TRBV29-1 and TRBJ2-7; the match to TRBD2 covers 7 bases. V gave up 1 base and J gave up 0 bases; unmatched junction bases: 0. CDR1 and CDR2 (germline): SQVTM, ANQGSEA. This CDR3 is 13 amino acids long. CDR3 in DNA: TGCAGCGTTGAAGCGGGGGGCTCCTACGAGCAGTACTTC. It is translated as CSVEAGGSYEQYF.

The rearrangement uses TRBV29-1 and TRBJ2-2; 11 bases map to TRBD1. This CDR3 has 16 amino acids. The V gene's germline CDR1 is SQVTM and CDR2 ANQGSEA. The ends lost 6 bases at V and 6 bases at J; junction bases unmatched: 12. The CDR3 loop is CSVSRTGGAAPGELFF. The CDR3 bases are TGCAGCGTGTCCAGGACAGGGGGCGCCGCGCCCGGGGAGCTGTTTTTT.

V gene TRBV20-1 combines with J gene TRBJ1-2; weak D call: TRBD1 (5 bases). This CDR3 has 10 amino acids. V lost 6 bases and J lost 8, with 10 bases in between. CDR1 is DFQATT and CDR2 is SNEGSKA in the germline V gene (reference sequence). The CDR3 reads CSAPWDGYTF. For the CDR3, the DNA is TGCAGTGCCCCATGGGACGGCTACACCTTC.

The rearrangement uses TRBV28 and TRBJ2-1; unclear D gene. Trimming cost V 11 bases and J 3 bases, with 8 bases left between them. The CDR3 sequence is 11 residues long. Germline lookup yields CDR1 MDHEN and CDR2 SYDVKM. CDR3 sequence (DNA): TGTGCCGTCCACAGCTACAATGAGCAGTTCTTC. Encoded protein: CAVHSYNEQFF.

J is TRBJ1-2 and V is TRBV29-1, with 9 bases lining up with TRBD1. The V gene's germline CDR1 is SQVTM and CDR2 ANQGSEA. Unmatched junction bases numbered 8, after V lost 3 bases and J lost 0 bases. The CDR3 spans 16 residues. The CDR3 loop is CSVERQGDPSNYGYTF. The CDR3 DNA is TGCAGCGTTGAGCGACAGGGGGATCCTTCTAACTATGGCTACACCTTC.

This clone was observed a few times. The genes are TRBV29-1 and TRBJ1-3; D gene ambiguous. Germline V CDR1 and CDR2: SQVTM, ANQGSEA. CDR3 length: 10 residues. V was pared by 3 bases and J by 8 bases, with 5 bases between. The CDR3 nucleotides are TGCAGCGTTGATGAGGACACCATATATTTT. Its protein product is CSVDEDTIYF.

This rearrangement joins TRBV30 to TRBJ1-1, with no clear D. The ends were cut back, 5 bases at V and 6 bases at J, with 16 bases in the middle. This CDR3 is 13 amino acids long. Germline V gene sequence: CDR1 GTSNPN, CDR2 SVGIG (reference sequence). DNA for the CDR3: TGTGCCTGGGGAGAACCAGATAGATCTGAAGCTTTCTTT. Protein: CAWGEPDRSEAFF.

V usage is TRBV9 and J usage is TRBJ2-1; D call uncertain. Per germline, CDR1 SGDLS and CDR2 YYNGEE. The ends were cut back, 3 bases at V and 5 bases at J, with 15 bases in the middle. The CDR3 covers 15 residues. The CDR3 region has the DNA TGTGCCAGCAGCGCTACCTCGAGTGACAACAATGAGCAGTTCTTC. Residues: CASSATSSDNNEQFF. The whole variable domain, filled in from reference TRBV9 and TRBJ2-1, reads DSGVTQTPKHLITATGQRVTLRCSPRSGDLSVYWYQQSLDQGLQFLIQYYNGEERAKGNILERFSAQQFPDLHSELNLSSLELGDSALYFCASSATSSDNNEQFFGPGTRLTVL.

This clone was detected a few times. The same CDR3 can be traced to other DNA sequences in this sample. The chain links TRBV29-1 to TRBJ2-3; TRBD2 matches 7 bases. Germline V gives CDR1 SQVTM, CDR2 ANQGSEA. The CDR3 covers 14 residues. V lost 6 bases, J lost 2 bases, and 8 bases stayed unmatched. The CDR3 DNA reads TGCAGCGTCTCCTCGGGAGGTCTCACAGATACGCAGTATTTT. Protein sequence: CSVSSGGLTDTQYF.

This clone was seen a single time. The chain has TRBV27 and TRBJ2-7; D possibly uses TRBD1 or TRBD2 (6 bases each). CDR1 and CDR2 (germline): MNHEY, SMNVEV (reference sequence). The germline V and J ends were trimmed by 6 bases and 5 bases, with 20 bases remaining between them. The CDR3 is made up of 15 amino acids. CDR3 protein: CASRMTGAGSDEQYF. The CDR3 DNA is TGTGCCAGCAGAATGACAGGAGCGGGTTCCGACGAGCAGTACTTC.

This chain uses TRBV11-2 with TRBJ2-7; D is perhaps TRBD1 or TRBD2 (5 bases each). Germline loops: CDR1 SGHAT, CDR2 FQNNGV. V lost 5 bases to trimming and J lost 5 bases, with 22 bases between them. The CDR3 is 16 residues long. CDR3 nucleotides: TGTGCCAGCAGCCCCCCGACAGCGGCCCTGAGCGACGAGCAGTACTTC. It encodes CASSPPTAALSDEQYF. Based on the CDR3 plus reference TRBV11-2 and TRBJ2-7, the full variable domain is EAGVAQSPRYKIIEKRQSVAFWCNPISGHATLYWYQQILGQGPKLLIQFQNNGVVDDSQLPKDRFSAERLKGVDSTLKIQPAKLEDSAVYLCASSPPTAALSDEQYFGPGTRLTVT.

In DNA, the CDR3 is TGCAGCGCAGTGACAGGGTGGACAGATACGCAGTATTTT. It is translated as CSAVTGWTDTQYF. The rearrangement links TRBV29-1 to TRBJ2-3; 7 bases line up with TRBD1. The length of the CDR3 is 13 residues. Germline V lookup: CDR1 SQVTM, CDR2 ANQGSEA. The V segment lost 7 bases and the J segment 3 bases; nucleotides outside the gene matches: 7.

The chain has TRBV29-1 and TRBJ2-3; D may be TRBD1 or TRBD2 (7 bases each). Germline V gene sequence: CDR1 SQVTM, CDR2 ANQGSEA. Trimming stripped 3 bases from V and 3 bases from J, with 16 bases between. The CDR3 has 15 residues. The CDR3 loop reads CSVETGRLATDTQYF. In DNA form, the CDR3 reads TGCAGCGTTGAGACAGGGAGACTAGCTACAGATACGCAGTATTTT.